A single sample gave rise to the 31 T cell receptor beta chains below, sequenced in a study of T-cell memory formation after mild COVID-19. TCRdb ran MiXCR on the 5' RACE reads and lists one entry per CDR3 protein. This sample has 140,000 or so distinct CDR3 sequences, with around 5.8% found just once. Sequenced material: PBMCs or a T cell subset sorted from them (not recorded which). These receptors originate from an adult woman who had mild COVID-19 (a few samples of this study predate the infection). Cell type and time point are not known.

The rearrangement links TRBV7-2 to TRBJ2-3; D is unresolved. The CDR3 is made up of 15 amino acids. V lost 1 base and J 6 bases, leaving 14 bases between the germline ends. Germline CDR1 reads SGHTA; CDR2 reads FQGNSA. Written as DNA, the CDR3 is TGTGCCAGCAGCTTAGATTTCGGTTTGGGGGATACGCAGTATTTT. It is translated as CASSLDFGLGDTQYF.

This clonotype was detected a few times. The V and J genes are TRBV4-2 and TRBJ2-1; 10 bases line up with TRBD1. V lost 5 bases to trimming and J lost 2 bases; unmatched junction nucleotides: 9. Germline V gives CDR1 LGHNA, CDR2 YNFKEQ. The CDR3 runs to 17 residues. CDR3 nucleotide sequence: TGTGCCAGCAGCTCATCCGGGACAGGGGAACCCTACAATGAGCAGTTCTTC. It translates to CASSSSGTGEPYNEQFF.

The chain combines TRBV5-4 with TRBJ1-1; D is perhaps TRBD1 (5 bases). The CDR3 covers 15 residues. CDR1 and CDR2 from the germline V gene are SGHNT and YYREEE (reference sequence). V lost 0 bases and J lost 4, with 13 bases in between. The CDR3, as DNA: TGTGCCAGCAGCTTGGATCAGGGTCGGAGCACTGAAGCTTTCTTT. Translation: CASSLDQGRSTEAFF.

This clonotype has only a few counts. V usage is TRBV6-2 or TRBV6-3 and J usage is TRBJ1-1; a weak D match, TRBD1 (6 bases). Trimming left V 2 bases short and J 0 bases short, with 13 bases between. Germline V CDR1 and CDR2: MNHEY, SVGEGT. The CDR3 length is 16 residues. CDR3 loop: CASSYPRGDMNTEAFF. The CDR3 region has the DNA TGTGCCAGCAGTTACCCCCGGGGGGACATGAACACTGAAGCTTTCTTT.

This clonotype was observed at least ten times. The rearrangement links TRBV7-9 to TRBJ2-1; D is perhaps TRBD1 or TRBD2 (6 bases each). Per germline, CDR1 SEHNR and CDR2 FQNEAQ (reference sequence). This CDR3 contains 14 residues. V was pared by 5 bases and J by 7 bases, with 15 bases between. This CDR3 is CASSLEGGRNEQFF. For the CDR3, the DNA is TGTGCCAGCAGCCTTGAGGGGGGTCGGAATGAGCAGTTCTTC.

Many counts were recorded for this clonotype. V gene TRBV20-1 combines with J gene TRBJ2-5, with unresolved D. This CDR3 is built from 15 residues. Germline V gene data show CDR1 as DFQATT and CDR2 as SNEGSKA (reference sequence). The V gene lost 7 bases and the J gene lost 4 bases, with 22 bases spanning the gap. The CDR3 DNA reads TGCAGTGTTCTACGGACCGCAGATTCCGGAGAGACCCAGTACTTC. Protein: CSVLRTADSGETQYF.

This clonotype was seen at least ten times. The rearrangement uses TRBV15 and TRBJ2-1; 8 bases map to TRBD1. The CDR3 totals 16 residues. V trimming: 1 base; J trimming: 2 bases; junction bases outside the gene matches: 4. Germline CDR1 LNHNV, CDR2 YYDKDF (reference sequence). In DNA form, the CDR3 reads TGTGCCACCAGCAGAGCCGACAGGGGCCCCTACAATGAGCAGTTCTTC. Its translation: CATSRADRGPYNEQFF.

This clonotype was counted many times. The rearrangement uses TRBV7-9 and TRBJ1-5; 10 nucleotides agree with TRBD1. The CDR3 runs to 16 residues. Per the germline V gene, CDR1 is SEHNR and CDR2 is FQNEAQ (reference sequence). V lost 5 bases to trimming and J lost 6 bases; unmatched junction nucleotides: 10. The CDR3 DNA reads TGTGCCAGCAGCCGAGGGACAGGGGCCCCCGGTCAGCCCCAGCATTTT. As protein: CASSRGTGAPGQPQHF.

This chain links TRBV20-1 with TRBJ2-3; D call uncertain. This CDR3 contains 14 residues. Germline V CDR1 and CDR2: DFQATT, SNEGSKA (reference sequence). Trimming left V 0 bases short and J 0 bases short, with 7 bases between. The CDR3 DNA follows: TGCAGTGCTAGAGAGATCTCTAGCACAGATACGCAGTATTTT. Protein: CSAREISSTDTQYF.

This clonotype was detected a few times. The V gene is TRBV6-5, the J gene TRBJ1-3; D gene unclear. The CDR3 totals 17 residues. Germline CDR1 reads MNHEY; CDR2 reads SVGAGI. V dropped 0 bases and J dropped 0 bases, with 12 bases sitting between them. The CDR3 loop reads CASSYSNVRFSGNTIYF. CDR3 nucleotide sequence: TGTGCCAGCAGTTACTCGAACGTCCGGTTCTCTGGAAACACCATATATTTT.

The CDR3 sequence is CSATGLAGAGETQYF. CDR3 DNA: TGCAGTGCTACAGGACTAGCGGGAGCAGGGGAGACCCAGTACTTC. The chain couples TRBV20-1 to TRBJ2-5, with 13 bases matching TRBD2. V shed 4 bases, J shed 5 bases, and the junction held 7 bases outside the gene matches. This CDR3 region has 15 residues. The germline CDR1 and CDR2 sequences are DFQATT and SNEGSKA (reference sequence).

This chain links TRBV20-1 with TRBJ1-1, with 10 positions matching TRBD1. Unmatched junction bases numbered 8, after V lost 7 bases and J lost 0 bases. The CDR3 loop spans 15 amino acids. Germline CDR1 is DFQATT and CDR2 is SNEGSKA (reference sequence). The CDR3 DNA sequence: TGCAGTGTACCGGGACAGGGGTCCATGAACACTGAAGCTTTCTTT. Translating it yields CSVPGQGSMNTEAFF.

This clonotype was seen only a few times. This chain links TRBV6-5 with TRBJ2-6; the D is unclear. Trimming took 8 bases from V and 3 from J, leaving 8 bases between them. This CDR3 is built from 13 residues. Germline-derived CDR1 and CDR2 are MNHEY and SVGAGI. The CDR3 sequence: CASAIGGANVLTF. The CDR3 coding sequence is TGTGCCAGCGCAATTGGTGGGGCCAACGTCCTGACTTTC.

There are many counts of this clonotype. The chain uses TRBV7-8 and TRBJ2-2; D unresolved. The CDR3 contains 15 residues. Looked up from germline, CDR1 is SGHVS and CDR2 is FQNEAQ. Trimming removed 3 bases from V and 0 bases from J, with 8 bases in between. The CDR3: CASSFGSTNTGELFF. As DNA, the CDR3 is TGTGCCAGCAGCTTCGGGTCGACGAACACCGGGGAGCTGTTTTTT.

The V call is TRBV4-2, the J call TRBJ2-5; D perhaps matches TRBD1 (5 bases). The CDR3 runs 16 residues. CDR1 is LGHNA, CDR2 YNFKEQ, per germline. V was shortened by 4 bases and J by 5 bases, with 20 bases between the two germline ends. This CDR3 is CASSPDLWGLRETQYF. CDR3 nucleotides: TGTGCCAGCAGCCCAGATTTATGGGGCCTCCGGGAGACCCAGTACTTC.

The V gene is TRBV7-9, the J gene TRBJ1-4, with D unresolved. Germline V CDR1 and CDR2: SEHNR, FQNEAQ (reference sequence). V was trimmed by 7 bases and J by 3 bases, leaving 15 bases between them. The CDR3 runs to 15 residues. The DNA of the CDR3 is TGTGCCAGCACCCCTCGAGGGTACCCTAATGAAAAACTGTTTTTT. Translated: CASTPRGYPNEKLFF.

The sample holds many counts of this clonotype. CDR3 DNA: TGCGCCAGCAGTGATCAGGGTGGCGTCGGTGAAGCTTTCTTT. Residues: CASSDQGGVGEAFF. The V and J genes are TRBV10-2 and TRBJ1-1, with a weak D call TRBD1 (5 bases). V was trimmed by 3 bases and J by 7 bases, leaving 15 bases between them. Germline V gene data show CDR1 as WSHSY and CDR2 as SAAADI. This CDR3 is 14 amino acids long.

This clonotype was recorded many times. The J gene is TRBJ2-4, the V gene TRBV10-3, with D possibly TRBD1 on 6 matching bases. V lost 3 bases to trimming and J lost 2 bases, with 17 bases between them. The germline V gene encodes CDR1 ENHRY and CDR2 SYGVKD. This CDR3 spans 17 amino acids. CDR3 sequence (DNA): TGTGCCATCAGTGATCAGAACAGGGCAGAATCCAAAAACATTCAGTACTTC. Residues: CAISDQNRAESKNIQYF.

This clonotype was detected a few times. The V call is TRBV4-1, the J call TRBJ2-1, with 8 bases fitting TRBD2. Germline trimming cut 2 bases from V and 5 bases from J; bases unmatched to any gene: 26. There are 22 residues in the CDR3. Germline lookup yields CDR1 MGHRA and CDR2 YSYEKL. CDR3 protein: CASSQRRLWNSPGGTGDNEQFF. The CDR3 region has the DNA TGCGCCAGCAGCCAAAGGAGATTATGGAATAGTCCGGGGGGGACCGGGGACAATGAGCAGTTCTTC.

This clonotype was detected many times. The V and J genes are TRBV5-5 and TRBJ2-7; 9 bases align to TRBD2. Losses at the gene ends were 0 bases for V and 0 bases for J; bases not matched to a gene: 7. The CDR3 consists of 17 residues. Germline CDR1 is SGHKS and CDR2 is YYEKEE (reference sequence). Here the CDR3 DNA reads TGTGCCAGCAGCTTGGGGGGGCTAGCGGGGTTCTCCTACGAGCAGTACTTC. Translation gives CASSLGGLAGFSYEQYF.

The chain employs TRBV18 and TRBJ2-1; 9 nucleotides line up with TRBD2. J was trimmed by 6 bases and V by 6 bases; bases with no gene match: 15. Germline CDR1 is KGHSH and CDR2 is LQKENI. CDR3 size: 17 residues. Here the CDR3 reads CASSPNNIAGALNEQFF. For the CDR3, the DNA is TGTGCCAGCTCGCCGAATAACATAGCGGGAGCCCTCAATGAGCAGTTCTTC.

This clonotype was counted between two and nine times. The chain uses TRBV20-1 and TRBJ2-3; D is unclear. V dropped 4 bases and J dropped 1 base, with 6 bases sitting between them. The germline CDR1 and CDR2 sequences are DFQATT and SNEGSKA (reference sequence). This CDR3 spans 12 amino acids. CDR3 DNA sequence: TGCAGTGCTATCATAGGCACAGATACGCAGTATTTT. Amino acids: CSAIIGTDTQYF.

This clonotype was counted many times. This chain joins TRBV12-3 or TRBV12-4 and TRBJ2-1; possible D gene TRBD1, 6 bases. Deletions cut 5 bases from V and 6 bases from J, with 14 bases between. CDR3 size: 14 residues. CDR3 protein: CASSLDQGFNEQFF. In nucleotides, the CDR3 is TGTGCCAGCAGTCTGGACCAGGGGTTCAATGAGCAGTTCTTC.

This clonotype showed up just a few times. The chain recombines TRBV7-9 with TRBJ1-6; no clear D gene. This CDR3 is 14 amino acids long. With 1 base removed from V and 10 bases from J, the gap between germline ends came to 11 bases. CDR1 is SEHNR and CDR2 is FQNEAQ in the germline V gene (reference sequence). Written as DNA, the CDR3 is TGTGCCAGCAGCTTAGAGGGTAGGACCTCACCCCTCCACTTT. Encoded protein: CASSLEGRTSPLHF.

The rearrangement links TRBV29-1 to TRBJ2-7, with 11 bases identical to TRBD2. Germline CDR1 is SQVTM and CDR2 is ANQGSEA. There are 15 residues in the CDR3. The junction had 12 bases not matched to a gene; V was cut back by 6 bases and J by 5 bases. CDR3 nucleotides: TGCAGCGTGCAAGACACTAGCGGGAGTCGCCACGAGCAGTACTTC. Its translation: CSVQDTSGSRHEQYF.

This clonotype was detected only once. J is TRBJ1-2 and V is TRBV12-3 or TRBV12-4, with TRBD1 matching 9 bases. The V gene end was trimmed by 5 bases and the J gene end by 0 bases; junction bases not matched to a gene: 10. The CDR3 totals 17 residues. CDR3 sequence reads: CASSTRMGQGSNYGYTF. The CDR3 DNA is TGTGCCAGCAGTACCAGAATGGGACAGGGTTCTAACTATGGCTACACCTTC.

This clonotype was picked up many times. This chain uses TRBV7-2 with TRBJ2-1; 11 nucleotides line up with TRBD2. The CDR3 has 15 amino acids. In germline, CDR1 is SGHTA, CDR2 FQGNSA. V was pared by 3 bases and J by 6 bases, with 4 bases of the junction left unmatched. CDR3 in DNA: TGTGCCAGCAGCTTGACTAGCGGGGTTTCCAATGAGCAGTTCTTC. Translating gives CASSLTSGVSNEQFF.

V usage is TRBV2 and J usage is TRBJ2-1; 10 positions match TRBD2. Germline V gene lookup returns CDR1 SNHLY and CDR2 FYNNEI. The V segment lost 3 bases and the J segment 9 bases; nucleotides outside the gene matches: 8. The CDR3 extends over 15 amino acids. The CDR3: CASSEEAGGRSEQFF. The CDR3 bases are TGTGCCAGCAGTGAGGAAGCGGGAGGGCGAAGTGAGCAGTTCTTC. The full variable domain, its missing parts supplied by reference TRBV2 and TRBJ2-1, is EPEVTQTPSHQVTQMGQEVILRCVPISNHLYFYWYRQILGQKVEFLVSFYNNEISEKSEIFDDQFSVERPDGSNFTLKIRSTKLEDSAMYFCASSEEAGGRSEQFFGPGTRLTVL.

This clonotype was recorded a few times. V is TRBV18 and J is TRBJ1-2; 8 bases match TRBD1. Germline V gene data show CDR1 as KGHSH and CDR2 as LQKENI. This CDR3 spans 15 amino acids. J lost 0 bases, V lost 3 bases, and 3 bases had no gene match. The CDR3 sequence: CASSPPGQANYGYTF. Here the CDR3 DNA reads TGTGCCAGCTCACCTCCGGGACAGGCTAACTATGGCTACACCTTC.

This clonotype has at least ten counts. The V and J genes are TRBV12-3 or TRBV12-4 and TRBJ1-5, with D tentatively TRBD1 (6 bases). This CDR3 comprises 14 residues. Trimming cost V 4 bases and J 5 bases, with 12 bases left between them. The CDR3 nucleotides read TGTGCCAGCAGTTCCCCACAGGGCTATCAGCCCCAGCATTTT. Its translation is CASSSPQGYQPQHF.

The chain recombines TRBV14 with TRBJ2-7, with TRBD2 matching 13 bases. The CDR3 sequence is 15 residues long. The germline gives CDR1 SGHDN, CDR2 FVKESK. Germline trimming cut 3 bases from V and 7 bases from J; bases unmatched to any gene: 6. CDR3 nucleotide sequence: TGTGCCAGCAGCCAGAGGACTAGCGGGAGTTGGGAGCAGTACTTC. Translating gives CASSQRTSGSWEQYF.